This record concerns one T cell receptor (beta chain) sequence. This receptor's antigen is unknown. Nothing much larger sits one base from this clone, and base qualities are not available. The immunoSEQ Assay, a bias-controlled multiplex PCR, was used to amplify TCRbeta CDR3 regions from genomic DNA. On the study's bioinformatics: The number of nucleated cells in each sample was estimated from the amplification of reference gene primers within the assay. Sequence reads were collapsed and filtered to measure the absolute abundance of every unique TCRbeta CDR3 rearrangement. Productive Simpson clonality was computed per sample as the square root of Simpson's diversity index over productive rearrangements. TCRdb stores this immuneACCESS table with in-frame sequences only. Part of the clones is absent; in the studies checked, under half of the shortfall reflects unresolved V genes, and no reason is known for the rest. V and J calls and clone size follow that table, whereas D and trimming were derived from the DNA. The sample table contains approximately 65,000 clones; only one count was recorded for around 90% of them. The ten largest clones take up around 0.52% of the sample.

The data are from a study of blood T cell repertoires in COVID-19 (TCRdb year 2020). Background on the whole study: Samples covering the acute and convalescent phases of COVID-19 were provided by collaborators in the United States, Italy and Spain. The prospective study material was composed of cDNA or gDNA derived from T cells, B-cell-depleted T cells, or PBMCs. The dataset comprised deeply sampled blood TCRbeta repertoires from subjects exposed to, actively infected with, or recovered from COVID-19. The repertoires were released in a freely available public database intended as a resource for research on the immune response to SARS-CoV-2. The samples were drawn from the first 160 participants of the ongoing ImmuneRACE study and from 1,200 or so subjects provided by 6 global collaborators. Nearly every sample came with metadata listing a de-identified subject ID, COVID-19 status, age in years and sex. HLA class I and class II types, where available, came from metadata supplied by the sample provider rather than from assay-based typing. What the research found in general, with its limitations: The amount of clinical and demographic metadata varied by source and participant and was provided uncurated.

One collaborating source in Seattle enrolled patients while the patients were actively infected and followed the patients over time throughout the course of disease. Whole blood was collected in K2EDTA tubes by collaborating institutions according to the institutions' own protocols. Collaborator samples were shipped for TCRbeta analysis as frozen whole blood, isolated PBMCs, or DNA extracted from either sample type. The V end gives up 3 bases and the J end 3 bases, leaving 14 bases in the junction not matched to a gene. Inclusive of the bounding cysteine and phenylalanine, the CDR3 is 18 residues long. Of all the DNA, just the CDR3 is kept, 54 bases in frame from base 1. According to the germline V gene, CDR1 reads SGHTA and CDR2 reads FQGTGA.

This TCR came from a middle-aged man with COVID-19, enrolled during active disease. The source material was peripheral blood. The chain is assembled from TRBV7-3 and TRBJ2-1, with 7 bases in between that match TRBD2. CDR3 region: CASSFGPAGIVGYNEQFF. The bases read TGTGCCAGCAGCTTCGGACCAGCGGGGATAGTGGGCTACAATGAGCAGTTCTTC. With the rest looked up from the reference TRBV7-3 and TRBJ2-1 genes rather than sequenced, the full variable domain is GAGVSQTPSNKVTEKGKYVELRCDPISGHTALYWYRQSLGQGPEFLIYFQGTGAADDSGLPNDRFFAVRPEGSVSTLKIQRTERGDSAVYLCASSFGPAGIVGYNEQFFGPGTRLTVL.